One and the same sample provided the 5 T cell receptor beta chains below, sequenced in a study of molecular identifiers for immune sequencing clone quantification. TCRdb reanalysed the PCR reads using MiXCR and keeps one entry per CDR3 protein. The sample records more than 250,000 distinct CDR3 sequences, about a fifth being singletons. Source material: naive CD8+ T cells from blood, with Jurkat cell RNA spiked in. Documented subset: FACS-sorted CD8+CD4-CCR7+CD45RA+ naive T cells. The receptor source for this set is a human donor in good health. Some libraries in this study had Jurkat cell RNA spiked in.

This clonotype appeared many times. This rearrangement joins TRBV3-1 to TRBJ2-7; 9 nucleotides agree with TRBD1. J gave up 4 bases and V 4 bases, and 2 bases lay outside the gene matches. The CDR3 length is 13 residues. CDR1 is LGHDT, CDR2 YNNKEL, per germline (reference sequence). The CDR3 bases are TGTGCCAGCAGCCGGGACAGGGAGTACGAGCAGTACTTC. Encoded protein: CASSRDREYEQYF.

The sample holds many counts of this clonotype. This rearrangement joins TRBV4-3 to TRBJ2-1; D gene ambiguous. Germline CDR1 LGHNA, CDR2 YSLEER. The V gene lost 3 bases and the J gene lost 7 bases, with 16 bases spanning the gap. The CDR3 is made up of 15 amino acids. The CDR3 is CASSQRTGPGNEQFF. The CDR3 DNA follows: TGCGCCAGCAGCCAGCGAACCGGGCCCGGTAATGAGCAGTTCTTC.

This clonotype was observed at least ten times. The CDR3 bases are TGTGCCAGCAGTAATACCGGGATGAACTACGAGCAGTACTTC. Its translation is CASSNTGMNYEQYF. The J gene is TRBJ2-7, the V gene TRBV6-2 or TRBV6-3, with D maybe TRBD2 (5 bases). This CDR3 is 14 amino acids long. From germline, CDR1 is MNHEY and CDR2 SVGEGT. V was pared by 5 bases and J by 3 bases, with 14 bases between.

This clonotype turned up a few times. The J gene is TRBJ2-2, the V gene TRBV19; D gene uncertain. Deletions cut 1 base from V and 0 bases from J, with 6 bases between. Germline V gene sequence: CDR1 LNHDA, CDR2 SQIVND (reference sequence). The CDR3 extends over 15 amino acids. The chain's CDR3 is CASSIADTNTGELFF. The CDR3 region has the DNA TGTGCCAGTAGTATAGCGGATACGAACACCGGGGAGCTGTTTTTT. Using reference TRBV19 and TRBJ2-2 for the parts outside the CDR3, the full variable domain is DGGITQSPKYLFRKEGQNVTLSCEQNLNHDAMYWYRQDPGQGLRLIYYSQIVNDFQKGDIAEGYSVSREKKESFPLTVTSAQKNPTAFYLCASSIADTNTGELFFGEGSRLTVL.

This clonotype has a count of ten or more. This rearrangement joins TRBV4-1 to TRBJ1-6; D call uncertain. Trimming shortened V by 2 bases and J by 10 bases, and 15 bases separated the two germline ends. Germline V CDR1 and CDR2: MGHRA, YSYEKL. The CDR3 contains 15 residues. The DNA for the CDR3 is TGCGCCAGCAGCCAAACGGCGGAAGGCGGATCACCCCTCCACTTT. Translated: CASSQTAEGGSPLHF.